These T cell receptor beta chains were read from a single sample in a study of a mutant IDH1 vaccine in newly diagnosed glioma. Only in-frame clones appear in the TCRdb table, and some are missing; sequencing was by immunoSEQ multiplex PCR. The data hold about 34,000 clones, with about three quarters observed a single time. The sequences come from peripheral blood mononuclear cells (PBMCs), collected from a glioma patient treated with radiotherapy, temozolomide or both. The origin of the receptors is a man aged 45 to 65 with glioma. Some clones in this sample may be carry-over from other donors' samples. CDR3s include the opening cysteine and the closing phenylalanine or tryptophan. The D gene is left open where the match is weak. Only some rows state a clone size, as once, few, many or a class for expanded clones.

V,J,D,size,CDR3,DNA
TRBV6-5,TRBJ1-2,TRBD1,NA,CASSPETGGNYGYTF,TGTGCCAGCAGTCCCGAGACAGGGGGGAACTATGGCTACACCTTC
TRBV9,TRBJ2-3,NA,NA,CASSSAPWGSTDTQYF,TGTGCCAGCAGCTCCGCCCCATGGGGAAGCACAGATACGCAGTATTTT
TRBV27,TRBJ2-7,NA,few,CASSFSVLDEQYF,TGTGCCAGCAGTTTTTCAGTTCTTGACGAGCAGTACTTC
TRBV18,TRBJ1-5,NA,once,CASSPLGGENQPQHF,TGTGCCAGCTCACCCCTGGGGGGGGAGAATCAGCCCCAGCATTTT
TRBV4-3,TRBJ1-1,NA,NA,CASSRLTNTEAFF,TGCGCCAGCAGCCGCCTGACGAACACTGAAGCTTTCTTT
TRBV28,TRBJ1-4,NA,NA,CASRPPLGQADEKLFF,TGTGCCAGCCGTCCCCCCCTAGGCCAGGCCGATGAAAAACTGTTTTTT
TRBV5-1,TRBJ2-1,TRBD2,NA,CASSTGLAGHYNEQFF,TGCGCCAGCAGCACGGGACTAGCGGGCCATTACAATGAGCAGTTCTTC
TRBV7-9,TRBJ2-7,TRBD1,medium-sized,CASSLFTGGQNEQYF,TGTGCCAGCAGCTTATTTACAGGGGGCCAGAACGAGCAGTACTTC
TRBV19,TRBJ2-7,NA,NA,CASSMRRGGASYEQYF,TGTGCCAGTAGTATGAGGCGTGGGGGGGCTTCCTACGAGCAGTACTTC
TRBV14,TRBJ2-7,NA,NA,CASSPRQSEQYF,TGTGCCAGCAGCCCCCGACAGTCCGAGCAGTACTTC
TRBV7-9,TRBJ1-2,NA,NA,CASSLGGAGLRYGYTF,TGTGCCAGCAGCTTAGGTGGTGCGGGGCTTAGGTATGGCTACACCTTC
TRBV5-1,TRBJ2-3,NA,NA,CASSLGGQPTDTQYF,TGCGCCAGCAGCTTGGGCGGACAGCCCACAGATACGCAGTATTTT
TRBV5-1,TRBJ2-1,TRBD2,NA,CASSWGLAGGNEQFF,TGCGCCAGCAGCTGGGGACTAGCGGGAGGCAATGAGCAGTTCTTC
TRBV18,TRBJ2-5,TRBD2,NA,CASSPTSGGQETQYF,TGTGCCAGCTCGCCAACTAGCGGGGGCCAAGAGACCCAGTACTTC
TRBV18,TRBJ1-1,TRBD1,NA,CASSPETGVTEAFF,TGTGCCAGCTCACCCGAGACAGGGGTGACTGAAGCTTTCTTT
TRBV27,TRBJ2-1,NA,NA,CASSLTGGANEQFF,TGTGCCAGCAGTTTAACGGGCGGAGCCAATGAGCAGTTCTTC
TRBV5-1,TRBJ2-7,NA,NA,CASSNRDEQYF,TGCGCCAGCAGTAACAGGGACGAGCAGTACTTC
TRBV19,TRBJ2-1,NA,NA,CASRVGAEASYNEQFF,TGTGCCAGTAGAGTAGGGGCGGAGGCCTCCTACAATGAGCAGTTCTTC
TRBV9,TRBJ1-1,NA,NA,CASSSSPGASRVNTEAFF,TGTGCCAGCAGCTCCTCGCCAGGGGCGAGTCGGGTGAACACTGAAGCTTTCTTT
TRBV5-5,TRBJ1-1,NA,few,CASSSLRGLEGEAFF,TGTGCCAGCAGCTCCTTGAGGGGCTTAGAAGGTGAAGCTTTCTTT
TRBV6-5,TRBJ2-2,TRBD2,NA,CASRASGGAGELFF,TGTGCCAGCAGGGCTAGCGGGGGGGCCGGGGAGCTGTTTTTT
TRBV6-6,TRBJ2-3,NA,NA,CASRGDGGDRTDTQYF,TGTGCCAGCAGGGGGGACGGGGGTGATCGCACAGATACGCAGTATTTT
TRBV5-1,TRBJ1-2,NA,NA,CASSLGGPGYTF,TGCGCCAGCAGCTTGGGTGGGCCTGGCTACACCTTC
TRBV5-4,TRBJ1-1,NA,NA,CASSLELGMAFF,TGTGCCAGCAGCTTGGAGCTGGGAATGGCTTTCTTT
TRBV4-3,TRBJ1-4,NA,NA,CASSQEYVGRGKLFF,NA
TRBV2,TRBJ1-5,TRBD1,NA,CASSGDRGSDQPQHF,TGTGCCAGCAGTGGGGACAGGGGTTCAGATCAGCCCCAGCATTTT
TRBV2,TRBJ1-1,NA,NA,CASRGGTQYTEAFF,TGTGCCAGCAGGGGCGGGACACAGTACACTGAAGCTTTCTTT
TRBV9,TRBJ2-3,TRBD2,NA,CASSVRISGTSGTDTQYF,TGTGCCAGCAGCGTCCGAATTTCCGGGACTAGCGGCACAGATACGCAGTATTTT
TRBV15,TRBJ1-3,NA,NA,CATSRSAAWTSGNTIYF,TGTGCCACCAGCAGGAGTGCGGCCTGGACCTCTGGAAACACCATATATTTT
TRBV5-1,TRBJ1-1,TRBD1,NA,CASSTIYRGPNTEAFF,TGCGCCAGCAGCACGATATACAGGGGACCGAACACTGAAGCTTTCTTT
TRBV28,TRBJ2-7,NA,NA,CASRPQGRSEQYF,TGTGCCAGCAGACCTCAGGGACGCAGCGAGCAGTACTTC
TRBV19,TRBJ2-1,TRBD1,few,CASTQGRGRDSEQFF,TGTGCCAGTACTCAAGGACGGGGTAGGGACAGTGAGCAGTTCTTC
TRBV9,TRBJ2-2,TRBD1,NA,CASSGQGRDPGELFF,TGTGCCAGCAGCGGACAGGGACGGGACCCCGGGGAGCTGTTTTTT
TRBV29-1,TRBJ2-3,TRBD2,NA,CSVGTSGGILYF,TGCAGCGTTGGTACTAGCGGGGGCATCCTGTATTTT
TRBV19,TRBJ1-3,NA,NA,CASSIQQLSGNTIYF,TGTGCCAGTAGTATTCAGCAGCTATCTGGAAACACCATATATTTT
TRBV30,TRBJ2-5,TRBD2,NA,CARGTSGGAEETQYF,TGTGCCCGGGGCACTAGCGGGGGGGCGGAGGAGACCCAGTACTTC
TRBV6-1,TRBJ2-5,TRBD2,NA,CASSELAGGQETQYF,TGTGCCAGCAGTGAACTAGCGGGGGGGCAAGAGACCCAGTACTTC
TRBV7-7,TRBJ1-1,TRBD1,NA,CASSLKQGAEAFF,TGTGCCAGCAGCTTAAAACAGGGGGCCGAAGCTTTCTTT
TRBV7-9,TRBJ2-7,NA,NA,CASSPNRTSQYEQYF,TGTGCCAGCAGCCCGAACCGGACCTCGCAATATGAGCAGTACTTC
TRBV5-5,TRBJ1-1,TRBD1,NA,CASSPTTGGFNTEAFF,TGTGCCAGCAGCCCGACCACAGGGGGCTTCAACACTGAAGCTTTCTTT